Below, one TCR beta chain is given with its context. The sample belongs to a study of blood T cell repertoires in COVID-19. Study context: Donors in the United States, Italy and Spain gave samples during acute or convalescent COVID-19. Sample material is recorded as cDNA or gDNA derived from T cells, B-cell-depleted T cells, or PBMCs.

Original processing notes: Researchers report that nucleated cell counts were estimated from reference gene primer amplification. Repertoires were generated with immunoSEQ multiplex PCR, while TCRdb's copy carries only in-frame clones and drops some. Clonal size and the V and J genes are those of that table, whereas D and trimming came from the DNA. The repertoire consists of about 110,000 clones, with about 87% occurring once and the leading ten covering 5.5% to 8%. With 7 bases clipped from V and 4 bases from J, the junction kept 7 bases outside the gene matches. Germline CDR1 MDHEN, CDR2 SYDVKM. The CDR3 totals 15 residues.

The TCR sequence derives from a man aged 50 to 59 with active or convalescent COVID-19. The sequencing sample was made of peripheral blood. V and J are TRBV28 and TRBJ2-7; 13 bases agree with TRBD2. The CDR3 protein is CASNLPTSGRYEQYF. The CDR3 DNA reads TGTGCCAGCAATCTACCGACTAGCGGGAGGTACGAGCAGTACTTC.